This record covers a single T cell receptor (beta chain). Only in-frame clones appear in the TCRdb table, and some are missing; sequencing was by immunoSEQ multiplex PCR. Of about 74,000 clones in the sample, roughly 84% were seen once. V trimming: 3 bases; J trimming: 6 bases; junction bases outside the gene matches: 7. The CDR3 is 15 residues long. CDR1 and CDR2 (germline): SEHNR, FQNEAQ (reference sequence). This sample is part of a study of blood T cell repertoires in COVID-19. Study context: PBMCs, B-cell-depleted T cells, or T cells provided the cDNA or gDNA that made up the material.

The chain has TRBV7-9 and TRBJ1-5, with TRBD1 identical over 8 bases. This sequence was found in a man in his 70s with active or convalescent COVID-19. Sequenced input: peripheral blood. Here the CDR3 reads CASSFSGGRGQPQHF. The CDR3 nucleotides read TGTGCCAGCAGCTTCTCAGGGGGCCGGGGTCAGCCCCAGCATTTT.